One T cell receptor (beta chain) is described in this entry. As yet, its antigen is unknown. Primers: 60 Vbeta forward and 13 Jbeta reverse. Sequencing used immunoSEQ multiplex PCR; TCRdb keeps in-frame clones, though not all of them. Among 90,000 to 150,000 clones listed, under 85% were seen once. The sample originates from a study of cytomegalovirus exposure and HLA in healthy donors. Whole-study findings and limits: The study recorded some 160 TCR beta chains that were cytomegalovirus-associated.

Trimming shortened V by 5 bases and J by 4 bases, and 12 bases separated the two germline ends. CDR3 length: 13 residues. Germline V gene lookup returns CDR1 MDHEN and CDR2 SYDVKM. V and J are TRBV28 and TRBJ2-7, with a weak D call TRBD1 (5 bases). The sample was PBMCs. The receptor was derived from a human donor in good health. The DNA for the CDR3 is TGTGCCAGCAGTCCCTCCGGACAATACGAGCAGTACTTC. Translated: CASSPSGQYEQYF.